These 30 T cell receptor beta chains were all obtained from the same sample, sequenced in a study of response to subunit inactivated influenza vaccine. From the RT-PCR reads, TCRdb called clonotypes with MiXCR, one entry per CDR3 protein. The table includes 500,000 to 550,000 distinct CDR3 sequences, less than 10% detected once. This material consisted of PBMCs from blood, taken 23 months after vaccination. These receptors were taken from a man aged 50-75 years who received an inactivated influenza vaccine.

This clonotype turned up a few times. The gene calls are TRBV11-2 and TRBJ2-7; D may be TRBD1 (6 bases). The CDR3 extends over 17 amino acids. The germline CDR1 and CDR2 sequences are SGHAT and FQNNGV. V was trimmed by 0 bases and J by 7 bases, leaving 22 bases between them. CDR3 sequence reads: CASSLDLIWGNRGEQYF. In nucleotides, the CDR3 is TGTGCCAGCAGCTTAGATCTAATTTGGGGGAATAGGGGGGAGCAGTACTTC.

The CDR3 spells CASSPSRGNYGYTF. In DNA form, the CDR3 reads TGTGCCAGCAGTCCTTCCAGGGGTAACTATGGCTACACCTTC. The rearrangement joins TRBV12-3 or TRBV12-4 to TRBJ1-2; D is perhaps TRBD1 (6 bases). This CDR3 comprises 14 residues. Trimming removed 5 bases from V and 1 base from J, with 11 bases in between.

The chain recombines TRBV7-9 with TRBJ2-1; TRBD1 matches 9 bases. The CDR3 runs to 16 residues. Germline V gene data show CDR1 as SEHNR and CDR2 as FQNEAQ (reference sequence). The J segment lost 5 bases and the V segment lost 5 bases, leaving 10 bases of the junction unmatched. This chain's CDR3 is CASSKTGQGPNNEQFF. CDR3 DNA sequence: TGTGCCAGCAGCAAAACGGGACAGGGACCGAACAATGAGCAGTTCTTC.

The rearrangement links TRBV7-9 to TRBJ2-7; maybe TRBD2 (5 bases). CDR1 and CDR2 from the germline V gene are SEHNR and FQNEAQ (reference sequence). Trimming shortened V by 2 bases and J by 0 bases, and 14 bases separated the two germline ends. The CDR3 consists of 16 residues. CDR3 protein: CASSLLALGSSYEQYF. Written as DNA, the CDR3 is TGTGCCAGCAGCTTATTGGCTTTAGGGAGCTCCTACGAGCAGTACTTC.

In this sample, this clonotype turned up a few times. V gene TRBV20-1 combines with J gene TRBJ1-4, with D perhaps matching TRBD1 (6 bases). V dropped 4 bases and J dropped 7 bases, with 13 bases sitting between them. Germline-derived CDR1 and CDR2 are DFQATT and SNEGSKA (reference sequence). This CDR3 has 13 amino acids. The CDR3 sequence is CSANRVKSEKLFF. Here the CDR3 DNA reads TGCAGTGCTAACAGGGTCAAGAGTGAAAAACTGTTTTTT.

This clonotype has just a few counts. This chain uses TRBV27 with TRBJ2-7, with 9 bases matching TRBD2. Trimming cost V 2 bases and J 0 bases; bases outside gene matches: 5. Per the germline V gene, CDR1 is MNHEY and CDR2 is SMNVEV (reference sequence). The CDR3 is 16 residues long. The CDR3, as DNA: TGTGCCAGCAGTTTAACCTGGACTAGCGTCTCCTACGAGCAGTACTTC. Protein product: CASSLTWTSVSYEQYF.

This clonotype was found many times. V is TRBV4-3 and J is TRBJ1-2; TRBD1 agrees at 7 bases. CDR3 length equals 15 residues. CDR1 is LGHNA and CDR2 is YSLEER in the germline V gene. V dropped 4 bases and J dropped 4; count of bases not matched to a gene: 9. Here the CDR3 reads CASSPYSGQFYGYTF. The CDR3 DNA is TGCGCCAGCAGCCCCTACTCGGGACAGTTCTATGGCTACACCTTC.

The chain combines TRBV6-2 or TRBV6-3 with TRBJ1-1; D gene unclear. Germline V gene lookup returns CDR1 MNHEY and CDR2 SVGEGT. The V end lost 2 bases, the J end lost 6 bases, and 10 bases lay between the germline ends. The length of the CDR3 is 13 residues. The CDR3 DNA sequence: TGTGCCAGCAGTTACGCCGTGAGGGCTGAAGCTTTCTTT. Amino acid sequence: CASSYAVRAEAFF.

The sample holds a few counts of this clonotype. The gene calls are TRBV15 and TRBJ2-1; 7 bases line up with TRBD2. The J segment lost 0 bases and the V segment lost 1 base, leaving 3 bases of the junction unmatched. Germline V gives CDR1 LNHNV, CDR2 YYDKDF (reference sequence). The CDR3 runs to 16 residues. CDR3 region: CATSRVGGSSYNEQFF. CDR3 in DNA: TGTGCCACCAGCAGAGTTGGCGGGAGCTCCTACAATGAGCAGTTCTTC.

This clonotype occurred a few times. The V call is TRBV14, the J call TRBJ1-1, with D unclear. The CDR3 sequence is 14 residues long. V was shortened by 4 bases and J by 3 bases, with 12 bases between the two germline ends. Germline CDR1 and CDR2: SGHDN and FVKESK. The CDR3 DNA follows: TGTGCCAGCAGCCTGAATGGGGAGTACACTGAAGCTTTCTTT. This translates into CASSLNGEYTEAFF.

The chain combines TRBV6-2 or TRBV6-3 with TRBJ1-1; TRBD1 agrees at 10 bases. Germline V lookup: CDR1 MNHEY, CDR2 SVGEGT. The CDR3 is made up of 16 amino acids. V was pared by 6 bases and J by 4 bases, with 11 bases of the junction left unmatched. This CDR3 is CASRTETGQGSTEAFF. Here the CDR3 DNA reads TGTGCCAGCAGGACTGAGACGGGACAGGGGAGCACTGAAGCTTTCTTT.

This clonotype was recorded many times. V is TRBV21-1 and J is TRBJ1-5. TRBV21-1 is recorded as a pseudogene. The CDR3 sequence is 18 residues long. The CDR3 DNA follows: TGTGCCAGCAGCAAAGCGCTTTATCCCCGGCTAGGCAATCAGCCCCAGCATTTT. Amino acid sequence: CASSKALYPRLGNQPQHF.

This clonotype was found many times. The rearrangement uses TRBV29-1 and TRBJ2-1; 9 bases are a match to TRBD1. This CDR3 comprises 16 residues. Germline CDR1 SQVTM, CDR2 ANQGSEA. Trimming at V came to 2 bases and at J to 12 bases, leaving 17 bases not matched to a gene. The CDR3 spells CSVEYQTGQGKVVQFF. Here the CDR3 DNA reads TGCAGCGTTGAATACCAGACGGGACAGGGAAAAGTAGTGCAGTTCTTC.

The chain uses TRBV5-1 and TRBJ2-1; D is uncertain. The CDR3 loop spans 16 amino acids. The V and J ends lost 0 bases and 0 bases respectively, with 10 bases between them. CDR1 is SGHRS and CDR2 is YFSETQ in the germline V gene. The CDR3, as DNA: TGCGCCAGCAGCTTGGTCTCTGGGGTCTCCTACAATGAGCAGTTCTTC. It is translated as CASSLVSGVSYNEQFF. The complete variable domain, with remaining parts taken from reference TRBV5-1 and TRBJ2-1, reads KAGVTQTPRYLIKTRGQQVTLSCSPISGHRSVSWYQQTPGQGLQFLFEYFSETQRNKGNFPGRFSGRQFSNSRSEMNVSTLELGDSALYLCASSLVSGVSYNEQFFGPGTRLTVL.

This clonotype was recorded many times. The rearrangement joins TRBV18 to TRBJ2-7, with D perhaps TRBD1 or TRBD2 (5 bases each). V lost 2 bases to trimming and J lost 2 bases, with 10 bases between them. The CDR3 is 14 amino acids. Looked up from germline, CDR1 is KGHSH and CDR2 is LQKENI. CDR3 in DNA: TGTGCCAGCTCACCATCCCAGGGACCCTACGAGCAGTACTTC. The encoded protein is CASSPSQGPYEQYF.

This clonotype was seen many times. The chain combines TRBV29-1 with TRBJ2-1, with D tentatively TRBD1 or TRBD2 (6 bases each). The CDR3 is 13 residues long. Per the germline V gene, CDR1 is SQVTM and CDR2 is ANQGSEA. Trimming shortened V by 5 bases and J by 8 bases, and 16 bases separated the two germline ends. The CDR3 protein is CSVSVLGGDEQFF. The CDR3 DNA reads as TGCAGCGTTTCTGTTTTGGGGGGCGATGAGCAGTTCTTC.

This clonotype turned up a few times. V is TRBV11-2 and J is TRBJ2-1; tentative D call: TRBD1 (5 bases). Looked up from germline, CDR1 is SGHAT and CDR2 is FQNNGV. V was clipped by 2 bases and J by 0 bases, with 20 bases between them. The CDR3 is 19 amino acids. The CDR3 here is CASSLSRSHRLNSYNEQFF. The CDR3, as DNA: TGTGCCAGCAGCTTATCCCGATCCCACAGGCTAAACTCCTACAATGAGCAGTTCTTC.

This sequence joins TRBV5-1 and TRBJ1-5; maybe TRBD1 (6 bases). Germline-derived CDR1 and CDR2 are SGHRS and YFSETQ. Trimming stripped 1 base from V and 6 bases from J, with 11 bases between. This CDR3 is 14 amino acids long. This CDR3 reads CASSLMGAPQPQHF. DNA for the CDR3: TGCGCCAGCAGCTTGATGGGGGCGCCTCAGCCCCAGCATTTT. Full variable domain (rest looked up from reference TRBV5-1 and TRBJ1-5): KAGVTQTPRYLIKTRGQQVTLSCSPISGHRSVSWYQQTPGQGLQFLFEYFSETQRNKGNFPGRFSGRQFSNSRSEMNVSTLELGDSALYLCASSLMGAPQPQHFGDGTRLSIL.

The rearrangement joins TRBV12-3 or TRBV12-4 to TRBJ2-1; D remains unclear. The ends were cut back, 4 bases at V and 10 bases at J, with 11 bases in the middle. This CDR3 is 12 amino acids long. DNA for the CDR3: TGTGCCAGCAGTTACTTCGGTGGGGAGCAGTTCTTC. Translation gives CASSYFGGEQFF.

The table lists this clonotype with many counts. This chain connects TRBV7-6 to TRBJ2-5; perhaps TRBD2 as D (6 bases). The germline gives CDR1 SGHVS, CDR2 FNYEAQ. Trimming removed 2 bases at V and 5 bases at J, with 15 bases between. The CDR3 contains 15 residues. DNA of the CDR3: TGTGCCAGCAGCTTATTGGGAACCGGAGGGGAGACCCAGTACTTC. It encodes CASSLLGTGGETQYF.

The chain joins TRBV5-1 to TRBJ2-1, with 10 nucleotides matching TRBD1. V lost 3 bases, J lost 8 bases, and 8 bases stayed unmatched. Germline lookup yields CDR1 SGHRS and CDR2 YFSETQ. The CDR3 extends over 15 amino acids. The CDR3 coding sequence is TGCGCCAGCAGCTGGACCGGGACAGGGGCTGATGAGCAGTTCTTC. The encoded protein is CASSWTGTGADEQFF.

The chain couples TRBV7-8 to TRBJ2-2; 10 positions match TRBD2. Germline V gives CDR1 SGHVS, CDR2 FQNEAQ. Trimming at V came to 5 bases and at J to 1 base, leaving 4 bases not matched to a gene. The CDR3 contains 16 residues. The CDR3 here is CASSPSGRGNTGELFF. CDR3 nucleotide sequence: TGTGCCAGCAGCCCTAGCGGGAGAGGGAACACCGGGGAGCTGTTTTTT.

Comment on this clonotype: This sequence may be a read error, since a much larger clone differs from it by one base. V gene TRBV6-1 combines with J gene TRBJ2-7, with TRBD2 matching 10 bases. From germline, CDR1 is MNHNS and CDR2 SASEGT. CDR3 size: 15 residues. This chain's CDR3 is CASSPLAGFSYKQYF. The CDR3 DNA is TGTGCCAGCAGTCCACTAGCGGGGTTTTCCTACAAGCAGTACTTC.

This clonotype was seen repeatedly, ten times or more. The chain has TRBV29-1 and TRBJ2-5; possibly TRBD1 or TRBD2 for D (6 bases each). The germline CDR1 and CDR2 sequences are SQVTM and ANQGSEA. The CDR3 is made up of 14 amino acids. Trimming removed 3 bases from V and 4 bases from J, with 15 bases in between. The CDR3 here is CSVDDGRGGETQYF. Written as DNA, the CDR3 is TGCAGCGTTGATGATGGCAGGGGAGGAGAGACCCAGTACTTC.

This clonotype occurred many times. The genes are TRBV2 and TRBJ1-4; D is unclear. Trimming took off 6 bases at V and 8 bases at J, with 13 bases between the two ends. The germline V gene has CDR1 SNHLY and CDR2 FYNNEI. This CDR3 comprises 13 residues. This chain's CDR3 is CASRGLQGEKLFF. As DNA, the CDR3 is TGTGCCAGCAGAGGATTACAAGGGGAAAAACTGTTTTTT.

The sample holds a few counts of this clonotype. The rearrangement joins TRBV5-1 to TRBJ2-3; TRBD2 agrees at 10 bases. Per the germline V gene, CDR1 is SGHRS and CDR2 is YFSETQ. The CDR3 extends over 17 amino acids. The junction had 7 bases not matched to a gene; V was cut back by 0 bases and J by 3 bases. The CDR3 DNA is TGCGCCAGCAGCTTGGTCCCGGGACTAGCGCAGACAGATACGCAGTATTTT. Its translation is CASSLVPGLAQTDTQYF.

CDR3 DNA: TGTGCCAGTAAAATACCAGGACAGGGAGGCAATGAGCAGTTCTTC. Its translation: CASKIPGQGGNEQFF. V gene TRBV19 combines with J gene TRBJ2-1; 8 bases match TRBD1. Germline CDR1 is LNHDA and CDR2 is SQIVND (reference sequence). The V and J ends lost 7 bases and 6 bases, in that order; junction bases with no gene match: 11. There are 15 residues in the CDR3. The complete variable domain, with remaining parts taken from reference TRBV19 and TRBJ2-1, reads DGGITQSPKYLFRKEGQNVTLSCEQNLNHDAMYWYRQDPGQGLRLIYYSQIVNDFQKGDIAEGYSVSREKKESFPLTVTSAQKNPTAFYLCASKIPGQGGNEQFFGPGTRLTVL.

This clonotype was seen only a few times. This chain uses TRBV3-1 with TRBJ2-4; 9 bases line up with TRBD2. The CDR3 covers 14 residues. Unmatched junction bases numbered 9, after V lost 0 bases and J lost 15 bases. Germline V gives CDR1 LGHDT, CDR2 YNNKEL (reference sequence). In DNA form, the CDR3 reads TGTGCCAGCAGCCAAGATATCAGCCTAGCGGGGTTGTACTTC. Translating gives CASSQDISLAGLYF.

The rearrangement joins TRBV27 to TRBJ1-2; D remains unclear. This CDR3 spans 14 amino acids. Germline V gene lookup returns CDR1 MNHEY and CDR2 SMNVEV (reference sequence). Trimming removed 6 bases at V and 2 bases at J, with 13 bases between. CDR3 sequence (DNA): TGTGCCAGCAGGACCAGTAATGCAAACTATGGCTACACCTTC. It specifies CASRTSNANYGYTF.

This clonotype was counted ten times or more. This chain uses TRBV5-1 with TRBJ2-3; possible D gene TRBD1, 5 bases. V was trimmed by 4 bases and J by 6 bases, leaving 18 bases between them. The length of the CDR3 is 15 residues. CDR1 and CDR2 (germline): SGHRS, YFSETQ. CDR3 sequence (DNA): TGCGCCAGCAGCCCTGGGGCGCAAACACATGATACGCAGTATTTT. This encodes CASSPGAQTHDTQYF.